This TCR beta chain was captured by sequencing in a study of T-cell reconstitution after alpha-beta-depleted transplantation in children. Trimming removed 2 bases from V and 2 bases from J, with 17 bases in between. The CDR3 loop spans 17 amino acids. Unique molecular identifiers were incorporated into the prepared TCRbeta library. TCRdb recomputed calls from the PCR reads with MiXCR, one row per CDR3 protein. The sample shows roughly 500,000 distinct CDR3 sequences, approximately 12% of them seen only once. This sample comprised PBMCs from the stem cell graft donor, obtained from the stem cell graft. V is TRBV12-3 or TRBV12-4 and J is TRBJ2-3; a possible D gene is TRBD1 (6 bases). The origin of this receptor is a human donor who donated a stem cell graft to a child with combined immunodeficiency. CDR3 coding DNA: TGTGCCAGCAGTTTACCCCGAACCAGGGGCCTCACAGATACGCAGTATTTT. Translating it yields CASSLPRTRGLTDTQYF.